These 29 T cell receptor beta chains came from one sample sequenced in a study of T cells in Graves' hyperthyroidism and ophthalmopathy. The investigators amplified TCR beta CDR3 regions from RNA transcripts. Using the HTBI primer set, a first-round RT-PCR was run on the TCR CDR3. TCRdb fed the multiplex PCR reads into MiXCR, producing one record per CDR3 protein. The profile shows hundreds of thousands of distinct CDR3 sequences, 14% of them singletons. The source material was blood. The source is a woman aged 18 to 35 with Graves' hyperthyroidism.

This clonotype has a handful of counts. At one boundary the junction diverges from the germline segment, which might be a read error. The chain carries TRBV4-1 and TRBJ2-7; 7 nucleotides agree with TRBD2. This CDR3 has 16 amino acids. CDR1 MGHRA and CDR2 YSYEKL come from the germline V gene. DNA for the CDR3: TGCGCCAGCAGCCAAGTCGCGACCACTAGCGCCTACGAGCAGCACTTC. Amino acid sequence: CASSQVATTSAYEQHF.

This clonotype was observed many times. This chain links TRBV2 with TRBJ2-1, with D possibly matching TRBD1 (6 bases). Germline CDR1 reads SNHLY; CDR2 reads FYNNEI. The germline V and J ends were trimmed by 6 bases and 3 bases, with 12 bases remaining between them. This CDR3 is built from 14 residues. CDR3: CASSGQGFYNEQFF. CDR3 nucleotide sequence: TGTGCCAGCAGCGGGCAGGGGTTCTACAATGAGCAGTTCTTC.

This clonotype appeared many times. The chain links TRBV7-2 to TRBJ2-5, with 9 bases fitting TRBD1. The CDR3 has 17 residues. CDR1 is SGHTA, CDR2 FQGNSA, per germline. Losses at the gene ends were 2 bases for V and 1 base for J; bases not matched to a gene: 8. The CDR3 loop reads CASSLPQSGQGQETQYF. As DNA, the CDR3 is TGTGCCAGCAGCTTACCCCAATCGGGACAGGGCCAAGAGACCCAGTACTTC. Full variable domain (missing parts from reference TRBV7-2 and TRBJ2-5): GAGVSQSPSNKVTEKGKDVELRCDPISGHTALYWYRQSLGQGLEFLIYFQGNSAPDKSGLPSDRFSAERTGGSVSTLTIQRTQQEDSAVYLCASSLPQSGQGQETQYFGPGTRLLVL.

The chain carries TRBV7-9 and TRBJ2-6; no clear D. The CDR3 is 15 amino acids. Germline V lookup: CDR1 SEHNR, CDR2 FQNEAQ (reference sequence). Trimming cost V 6 bases and J 4 bases, with 13 bases left between them. CDR3 protein: CASRIGPRGANVLTF. The CDR3 DNA follows: TGTGCCAGCAGAATAGGCCCCCGGGGGGCCAACGTCCTGACTTTC.

This chain links TRBV2 with TRBJ1-1; D not resolved. The CDR3 runs to 12 residues. The V gene lost 7 bases and the J gene lost 8 bases, with 14 bases spanning the gap. Germline CDR1 is SNHLY and CDR2 is FYNNEI. The CDR3 loop is CASKEPSGEAFF. For the CDR3, the DNA is TGTGCCAGCAAGGAACCCTCCGGAGAAGCTTTCTTT.

This clonotype was observed many times. The chain recombines TRBV9 with TRBJ2-7, with 7 nucleotides matching TRBD1. Germline values: CDR1 SGDLS, CDR2 YYNGEE. This CDR3 region has 14 residues. V lost 4 bases to trimming and J lost 2 bases; unmatched junction nucleotides: 6. DNA for the CDR3: TGTGCCAGCAGCCCCGGGGACAGAGCCTACGAGCAGTACTTC. This sequence encodes CASSPGDRAYEQYF.

This clonotype came up a few times. The chain recombines TRBV9 with TRBJ1-1, with 8 nucleotides matching TRBD1. J gave up 8 bases and V 0 bases, and 6 bases lay outside the gene matches. This CDR3 has 14 amino acids. CDR1 is SGDLS, CDR2 YYNGEE, per germline. The CDR3 loop is CASSVDDRGAEAFF. CDR3 DNA: TGTGCCAGCAGCGTAGATGACAGGGGAGCCGAAGCTTTCTTT.

The chain links TRBV27 to TRBJ2-6; 9 bases are a match to TRBD1. The CDR3 sequence is 17 residues long. Germline V gene sequence: CDR1 MNHEY, CDR2 SMNVEV (reference sequence). V was pared by 6 bases and J by 0 bases, with 6 bases of the junction left unmatched. Here the CDR3 DNA reads TGTGCCAGCAGCCGGACAGGGGATCTCTCTGGGGCCAACGTCCTGACTTTC. This gives the protein CASSRTGDLSGANVLTF.

The chain uses TRBV7-2 and TRBJ2-7; possible D gene TRBD1, 5 bases. Germline CDR1 is SGHTA and CDR2 is FQGNSA. The CDR3 totals 17 residues. Trimming removed 6 bases from V and 4 bases from J, with 25 bases in between. Here the CDR3 reads CASSNFITGPPFYEQYF. For the CDR3, the DNA is TGTGCCAGCAGTAATTTCATTACAGGCCCTCCCTTTTACGAGCAGTACTTC.

The V gene is TRBV7-3, the J gene TRBJ2-3; D is uncertain. The V end lost 5 bases, the J end lost 1 base, and 13 bases lay between the germline ends. The CDR3 totals 15 residues. Germline CDR1 SGHTA, CDR2 FQGTGA. In nucleotides, the CDR3 is TGTGCCAGCAGCCAGACCGGCGCTGGCACAGATACGCAGTATTTT. Its translation: CASSQTGAGTDTQYF.

This clonotype came up a few times. The rearrangement links TRBV4-1 to TRBJ2-7; 9 bases fit TRBD2. Germline CDR1 MGHRA, CDR2 YSYEKL. Trimming took 4 bases from V and 6 from J; bases not matched to a gene: 1. This CDR3 contains 12 residues. CDR3 DNA sequence: TGCGCCAGCAGCCTACTAGCGGGCGAGCAGTACTTC. Translated, it gives CASSLLAGEQYF.

In DNA, the CDR3 is TGTGCCAGCAGAAAACAGGGGGCGCTTGATAACAGCAACACTGAAGCTTTCTTT. Its translation: CASRKQGALDNSNTEAFF. This chain connects TRBV27 to TRBJ1-1, with TRBD1 identical over 9 bases. CDR1 and CDR2 (germline): MNHEY, SMNVEV (reference sequence). V lost 6 bases to trimming and J lost 2 bases; unmatched junction nucleotides: 16. This CDR3 region has 18 residues.

The rearrangement uses TRBV30 and TRBJ2-2; 14 positions match TRBD2. Germline V gene sequence: CDR1 GTSNPN, CDR2 SVGIG (reference sequence). The CDR3 covers 20 residues. The junction had 13 bases not matched to a gene; V was cut back by 4 bases and J by 0 bases. CDR3 region: CAWNRWGGTSGSTNTGELFF. DNA of the CDR3: TGTGCCTGGAACCGATGGGGGGGGACTAGCGGGAGTACGAACACCGGGGAGCTGTTTTTT.

The J gene is TRBJ2-5, the V gene TRBV7-3; 10 bases fit TRBD2. J lost 5 bases, V lost 5 bases, and 11 bases had no gene match. Germline CDR1 and CDR2: SGHTA and FQGTGA. This CDR3 comprises 16 residues. CDR3 residues: CASSPEPAGGRETQYF. CDR3 sequence (DNA): TGTGCCAGCAGCCCTGAACCAGCGGGGGGGAGGGAGACCCAGTACTTC.

This clonotype was seen repeatedly, ten times or more. The chain links TRBV28 to TRBJ2-1; maybe TRBD2 (6 bases). Germline CDR1 MDHEN, CDR2 SYDVKM. CDR3 length: 14 residues. V was pared by 9 bases and J by 3 bases, with 15 bases between. The CDR3: CASTGTPGYNEQFF. CDR3 coding DNA: TGTGCCAGTACGGGGACTCCCGGCTACAATGAGCAGTTCTTC. Full variable domain (missing parts from reference TRBV28 and TRBJ2-1): DVKVTQSSRYLVKRTGEKVFLECVQDMDHENMFWYRQDPGLGLRLIYFSYDVKMKEKGDIPEGYSVSREKKERFSLILESASTNQTSMYLCASTGTPGYNEQFFGPGTRLTVL.

This clonotype was found many times. The chain uses TRBV28 and TRBJ1-2, with D perhaps TRBD1 (5 bases). The CDR3 has 12 amino acids. CDR1 is MDHEN and CDR2 is SYDVKM in the germline V gene. Trimming took off 3 bases at V and 5 bases at J, with 7 bases between the two ends. The CDR3 coding sequence is TGTGCCAGCAGTTTCGAGGGGTATGGCTACACCTTC. Translated, it gives CASSFEGYGYTF.

This clonotype was counted between two and nine times. This chain connects TRBV15 to TRBJ2-7; 7 bases agree with TRBD1. CDR1 and CDR2 (germline): LNHNV, YYDKDF (reference sequence). This CDR3 comprises 14 residues. With 6 bases clipped from V and 1 base from J, the junction kept 6 bases outside the gene matches. This chain's CDR3 is CATRKGGSSYEQYF. The CDR3 region has the DNA TGTGCCACCAGAAAAGGGGGCAGTTCCTACGAGCAGTACTTC.

The V and J genes are TRBV12-3 or TRBV12-4 and TRBJ2-1; 8 bases match TRBD2. The CDR3 runs 13 residues. The ends lost 7 bases at V and 9 bases at J; junction bases unmatched: 8. Here the CDR3 DNA reads TGTGCCAGCACCCCGGGACTAGTAGTTGAGCAGTTCTTC. Translated, it gives CASTPGLVVEQFF.

The V call is TRBV20-1, the J call TRBJ1-3; no definite D call. Germline lookup yields CDR1 DFQATT and CDR2 SNEGSKA (reference sequence). V gave up 1 base and J gave up 2 bases, with 18 bases separating them. The CDR3 runs 17 residues. The CDR3, as DNA: TGCAGTGCTAGAGTATCGGGGAAGGCGTCCACTGGAAACACCATATATTTT. Translating it yields CSARVSGKASTGNTIYF.

This chain connects TRBV18 to TRBJ1-2, with 9 bases that match TRBD1. The CDR3 sequence is 19 residues long. Germline trimming cut 6 bases from V and 2 bases from J; bases unmatched to any gene: 19. Looked up from germline, CDR1 is KGHSH and CDR2 is LQKENI. This CDR3 reads CASSIVPPPGQGENYGYTF. Here the CDR3 DNA reads TGTGCCAGCTCGATTGTCCCCCCCCCGGGACAGGGCGAGAACTATGGCTACACCTTC.

The chain employs TRBV29-1 and TRBJ2-7; TRBD1 agrees at 7 bases. The ends lost 5 bases at V and 4 bases at J; junction bases unmatched: 20. The CDR3 runs to 17 residues. Looked up from germline, CDR1 is SQVTM and CDR2 is ANQGSEA. CDR3 sequence: CSVLRRKDRPGGYEQYF. The CDR3 bases are TGCAGCGTTTTGAGGAGAAAGGACAGGCCGGGCGGTTACGAGCAGTACTTC.

This sequence joins TRBV24-1 and TRBJ2-3; D not resolved. Germline lookup yields CDR1 KGHDR and CDR2 SFDVKD. CDR3 length: 15 residues. Trimming removed 5 bases from V and 2 bases from J, with 13 bases in between. The CDR3: CATSGSEDATDTQYF. Here the CDR3 DNA reads TGTGCCACCAGTGGGTCAGAGGACGCCACAGATACGCAGTATTTT.

This clonotype was seen at least ten times. The chain carries TRBV4-1 and TRBJ2-5, with D perhaps given as TRBD1 or TRBD2 (5 bases each). Deletions cut 1 base from V and 2 bases from J, with 14 bases between. The CDR3 extends over 16 amino acids. The germline CDR1 and CDR2 sequences are MGHRA and YSYEKL. CDR3 protein: CASSQAGTLGQETQYF. The CDR3 DNA follows: TGCGCCAGCAGCCAAGCTGGGACCCTCGGACAAGAGACCCAGTACTTC.

As regards this clonotype: This may come from a read error, since a much larger clone is one base off. The chain combines TRBV27 with TRBJ2-1; D is uncertain. The J call may not be correct, given that the DNA end is closer to TRBJ2-7. Germline V lookup: CDR1 MNHEY, CDR2 SMNVEV (reference sequence). The CDR3 length is 15 residues. CDR3 nucleotides: TGTGCCAGCAGTTTCGAAAACCCGACCGACAATGAGCAGTACTTC. Protein product: CASSFENPTDNEQYF.

This rearrangement joins TRBV10-2 to TRBJ1-5, with D hard to call. Germline V gene sequence: CDR1 WSHSY, CDR2 SAAADI. The germline V and J ends were trimmed by 4 bases and 0 bases, with 10 bases remaining between them. The CDR3 runs 15 residues. This chain's CDR3 is CASSGTGYSNQPQHF. CDR3 sequence (DNA): TGCGCCAGCAGTGGAACGGGATATAGCAATCAGCCCCAGCATTTT.

The V call is TRBV28, the J call TRBJ1-4; D perhaps matches TRBD1 (5 bases). This CDR3 is built from 14 residues. V was shortened by 6 bases and J by 6 bases, with 14 bases between the two germline ends. The V gene's germline CDR1 is MDHEN and CDR2 SYDVKM. CDR3 region: CASSTAGLDEKLFF. CDR3 DNA: TGTGCCAGCAGCACTGCAGGGTTAGATGAAAAACTGTTTTTT.

This clonotype was observed a few times. The chain recombines TRBV7-6 with TRBJ2-7, with a weak D call TRBD2 (5 bases). The CDR3 is 18 residues long. Between the trimmed V and J ends, which lost 1 base and 0 bases, there was a span of 19 bases. Looked up from germline, CDR1 is SGHVS and CDR2 is FNYEAQ. CDR3 coding DNA: TGTGCCAGCAGCTTAGTTGGGGTCCGGCCAGGAGGCTCCTACGAGCAGTACTTC. This encodes CASSLVGVRPGGSYEQYF.

Many counts were recorded for this clonotype. V and J are TRBV7-7 and TRBJ2-1, with D tentatively TRBD2 (6 bases). V dropped 0 bases and J dropped 8 bases, with 14 bases sitting between them. CDR1 and CDR2 from the germline V gene are SSHAT and FNYEAQ (reference sequence). CDR3 length: 15 residues. CDR3 residues: CASSLAFSGVDEQFF. The CDR3 nucleotides read TGTGCCAGCAGCTTAGCATTTTCGGGGGTCGATGAGCAGTTCTTC.

V is TRBV28 and J is TRBJ1-3; D gene uncertain. The CDR3 runs to 16 residues. The V gene's germline CDR1 is MDHEN and CDR2 SYDVKM. Trimming left V 4 bases short and J 3 bases short, with 16 bases between. CDR3 coding DNA: TGTGCCAGCAGTTCGTGGACTTTCAAGAGTGGAAACACCATATATTTT. Encoded protein: CASSSWTFKSGNTIYF.